This T cell receptor (beta chain) was captured in a study of PD-1 blockade in classical Hodgkin lymphoma. Profiling relied on immunoSEQ multiplex PCR, and the TCRdb table lists in-frame clones only, not all of them. The sample consists of fewer than 55,000 clones, roughly 78% of them appearing once. The time point here: cycle 4 day 1 (C4D1), after 6 weeks of nivolumab. All patients experienced relapse after autologous stem cell transplantation, and brentuximab vedotin exposure was variable. The specimen comprised peripheral blood mononuclear cells (PBMCs), sampled before the fourth cycle of nivolumab. This TCR came from a human donor with classical Hodgkin lymphoma.

Here the CDR3 reads CASSLVEGGNYEQYF. CDR3 bases: TGTGCCAGCAGCTTAGTCGAGGGTGGGAACTACGAGCAGTACTTC. V is TRBV7-9 and J is TRBJ2-7; D is possibly TRBD2 (5 bases). The germline V gene has CDR1 SEHNR and CDR2 FQNEAQ (reference sequence). The CDR3 totals 15 residues. Between the trimmed V and J ends, which lost 1 base and 3 bases, there was a span of 13 bases.